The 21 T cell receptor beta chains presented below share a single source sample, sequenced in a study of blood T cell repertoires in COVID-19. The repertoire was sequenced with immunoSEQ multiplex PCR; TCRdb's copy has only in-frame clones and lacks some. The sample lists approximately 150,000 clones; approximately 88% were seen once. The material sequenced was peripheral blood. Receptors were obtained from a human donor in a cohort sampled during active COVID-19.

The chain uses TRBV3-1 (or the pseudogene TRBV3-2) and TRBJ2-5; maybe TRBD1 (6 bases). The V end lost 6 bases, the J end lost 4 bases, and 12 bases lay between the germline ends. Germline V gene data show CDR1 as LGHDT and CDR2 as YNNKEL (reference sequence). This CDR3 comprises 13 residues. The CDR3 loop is CASRGAGRETQYF. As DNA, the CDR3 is TGTGCCAGCAGGGGGGCGGGTCGAGAGACCCAGTACTTC.

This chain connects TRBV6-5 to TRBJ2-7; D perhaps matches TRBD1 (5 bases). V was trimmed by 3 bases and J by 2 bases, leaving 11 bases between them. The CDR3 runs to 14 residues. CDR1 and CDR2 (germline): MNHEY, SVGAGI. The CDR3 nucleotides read TGTGCCAGCAGTTATCAGGGATCAACCTACGAGCAGTACTTC. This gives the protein CASSYQGSTYEQYF.

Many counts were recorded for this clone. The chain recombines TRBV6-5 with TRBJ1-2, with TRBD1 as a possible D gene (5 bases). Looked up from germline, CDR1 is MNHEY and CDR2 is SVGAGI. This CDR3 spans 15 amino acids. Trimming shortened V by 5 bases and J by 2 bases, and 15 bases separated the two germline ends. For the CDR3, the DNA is TGTGCCAGCAGTCCTGGGAGGGGCTTAAACTATGGCTACACCTTC. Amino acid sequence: CASSPGRGLNYGYTF.

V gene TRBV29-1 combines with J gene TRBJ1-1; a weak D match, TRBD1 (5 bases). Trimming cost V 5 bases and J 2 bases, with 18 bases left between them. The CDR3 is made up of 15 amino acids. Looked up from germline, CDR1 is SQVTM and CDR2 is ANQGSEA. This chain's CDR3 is CSVQGRIQPNTEAFF. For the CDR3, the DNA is TGCAGCGTTCAGGGCAGAATACAGCCCAACACTGAAGCTTTCTTT.

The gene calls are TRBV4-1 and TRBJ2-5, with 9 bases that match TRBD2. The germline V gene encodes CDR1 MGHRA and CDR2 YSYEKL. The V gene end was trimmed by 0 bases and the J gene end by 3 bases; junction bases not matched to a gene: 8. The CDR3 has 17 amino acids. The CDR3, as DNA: TGCGCCAGCAGCCAAGATCCGGCAGCGGGGGGCGAAGAGACCCAGTACTTC. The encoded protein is CASSQDPAAGGEETQYF.

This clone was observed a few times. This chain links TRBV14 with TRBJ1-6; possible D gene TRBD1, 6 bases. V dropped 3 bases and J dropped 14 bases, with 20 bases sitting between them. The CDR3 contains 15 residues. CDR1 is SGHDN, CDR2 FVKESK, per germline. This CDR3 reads CASSQETGFQRALHF. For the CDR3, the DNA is TGTGCCAGCAGCCAGGAAACAGGGTTTCAACGGGCCCTCCACTTT.

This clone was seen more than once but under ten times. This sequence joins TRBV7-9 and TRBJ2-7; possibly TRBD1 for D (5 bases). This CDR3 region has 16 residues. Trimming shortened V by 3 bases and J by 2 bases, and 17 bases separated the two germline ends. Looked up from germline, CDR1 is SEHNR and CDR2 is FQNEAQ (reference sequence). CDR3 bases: TGTGCCAGCAGCTTCACGGTGGGCAGGGCCCCCTACGAGCAGTACTTC. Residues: CASSFTVGRAPYEQYF.

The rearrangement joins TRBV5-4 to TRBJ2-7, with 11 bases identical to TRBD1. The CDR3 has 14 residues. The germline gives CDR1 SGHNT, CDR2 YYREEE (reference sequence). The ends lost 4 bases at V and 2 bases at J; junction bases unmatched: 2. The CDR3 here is CASSGQGAAYEQYF. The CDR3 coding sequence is TGTGCCAGCAGCGGACAGGGGGCGGCCTACGAGCAGTACTTC.

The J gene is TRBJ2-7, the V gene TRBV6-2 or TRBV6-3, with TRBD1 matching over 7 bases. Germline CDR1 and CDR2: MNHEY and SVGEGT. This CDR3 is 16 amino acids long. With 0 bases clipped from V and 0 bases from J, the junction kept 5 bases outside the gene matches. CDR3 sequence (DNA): TGTGCCAGCAGTTACTCCCCGACAGGGAGCTCCTACGAGCAGTACTTC. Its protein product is CASSYSPTGSSYEQYF.

CDR3 DNA: TGCGCCAGCAGCCAAGATCCTGGGGCCAGCCAGAATGAAAAACTGTTTTTT. Translating it yields CASSQDPGASQNEKLFF. This chain joins TRBV4-1 and TRBJ1-4; weak D call: TRBD1 (5 bases). This CDR3 region has 17 residues. The ends were cut back, 0 bases at V and 5 bases at J, with 16 bases in the middle. The germline V gene has CDR1 MGHRA and CDR2 YSYEKL.

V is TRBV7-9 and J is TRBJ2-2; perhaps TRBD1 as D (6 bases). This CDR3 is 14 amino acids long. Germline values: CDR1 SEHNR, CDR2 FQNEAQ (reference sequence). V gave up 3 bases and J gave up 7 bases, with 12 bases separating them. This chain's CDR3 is CASSFSRGNGELFF. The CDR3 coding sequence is TGTGCCAGCAGCTTTTCCAGGGGAAACGGGGAGCTGTTTTTT. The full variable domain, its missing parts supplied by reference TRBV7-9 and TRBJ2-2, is DTGVSQNPRHKITKRGQNVTFRCDPISEHNRLYWYRQTLGQGPEFLTYFQNEAQLEKSRLLSDRFSAERPKGSFSTLEIQRTEQGDSAMYLCASSFSRGNGELFFGEGSRLTVL.

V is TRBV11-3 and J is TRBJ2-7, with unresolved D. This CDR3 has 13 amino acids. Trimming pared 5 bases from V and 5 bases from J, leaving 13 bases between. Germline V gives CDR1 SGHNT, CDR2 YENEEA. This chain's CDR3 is CASSPHGSDEQYF. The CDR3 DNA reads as TGTGCCAGCAGCCCCCACGGGTCCGACGAGCAGTACTTC.

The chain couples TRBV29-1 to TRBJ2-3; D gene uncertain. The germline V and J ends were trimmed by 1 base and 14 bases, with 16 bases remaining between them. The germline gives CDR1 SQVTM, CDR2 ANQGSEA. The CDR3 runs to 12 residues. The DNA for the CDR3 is TGCAGCGTTGAAGTAGTGACACGCCGTCCGTATTTT. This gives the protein CSVEVVTRRPYF.

The CDR3 spells CASSLAPRTGGLGNTGELFF. The DNA of the CDR3 is TGTGCCAGCAGCTTAGCCCCTAGGACAGGGGGCTTGGGAAACACCGGGGAGCTGTTTTTT. The V and J genes are TRBV7-6 and TRBJ2-2; TRBD1 matches 11 bases. Unmatched junction bases numbered 11, after V lost 0 bases and J lost 2 bases. There are 20 residues in the CDR3. From germline, CDR1 is SGHVS and CDR2 FNYEAQ.

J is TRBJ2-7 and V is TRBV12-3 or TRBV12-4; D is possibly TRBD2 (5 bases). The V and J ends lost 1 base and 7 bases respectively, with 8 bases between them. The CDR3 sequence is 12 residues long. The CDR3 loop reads CASSLGGIEQYF. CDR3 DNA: TGTGCCAGCAGTTTAGGAGGGATTGAGCAGTACTTC.

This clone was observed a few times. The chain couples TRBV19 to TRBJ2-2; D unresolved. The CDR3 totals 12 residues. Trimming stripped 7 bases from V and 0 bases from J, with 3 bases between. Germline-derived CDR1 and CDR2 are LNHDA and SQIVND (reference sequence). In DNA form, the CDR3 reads TGTGCCAGTACCACGAACACCGGGGAGCTGTTTTTT. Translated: CASTTNTGELFF.

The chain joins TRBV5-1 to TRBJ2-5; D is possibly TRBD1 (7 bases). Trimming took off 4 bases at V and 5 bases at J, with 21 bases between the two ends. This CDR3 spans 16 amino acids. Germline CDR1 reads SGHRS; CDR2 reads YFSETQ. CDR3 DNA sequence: TGCGCCAGCAGCCTGGAGGGGACAGTACTAACGGAGACCCAGTACTTC. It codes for CASSLEGTVLTETQYF.

CDR3 DNA: TGTGCCAGCAGCTTCGGTGGGGGGGCCCAAAATGAGCAGTTCTTC. This codes for CASSFGGGAQNEQFF. The chain uses TRBV5-5 and TRBJ2-1; D perhaps matches TRBD2 (7 bases). The CDR3 is 15 residues long. Germline V CDR1 and CDR2: SGHKS, YYEKEE (reference sequence). V gave up 2 bases and J gave up 7 bases, with 16 bases separating them.

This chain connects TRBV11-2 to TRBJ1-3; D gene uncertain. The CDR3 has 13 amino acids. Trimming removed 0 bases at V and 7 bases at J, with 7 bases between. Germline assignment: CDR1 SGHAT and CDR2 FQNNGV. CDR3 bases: TGTGCCAGCAGCTTAGAGGTACTCAACACCATATATTTT. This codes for CASSLEVLNTIYF.

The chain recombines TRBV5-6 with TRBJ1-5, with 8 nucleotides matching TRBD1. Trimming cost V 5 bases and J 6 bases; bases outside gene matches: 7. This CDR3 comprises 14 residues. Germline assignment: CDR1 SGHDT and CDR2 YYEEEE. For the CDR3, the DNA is TGTGCCAGCAGTTTACAGGGGGAAAGTCAGCCCCAGCATTTT. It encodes CASSLQGESQPQHF.

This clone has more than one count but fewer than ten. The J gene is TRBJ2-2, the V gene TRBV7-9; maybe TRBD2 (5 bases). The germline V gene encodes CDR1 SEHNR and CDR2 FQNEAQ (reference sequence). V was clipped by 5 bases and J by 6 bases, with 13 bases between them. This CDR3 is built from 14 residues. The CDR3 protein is CASSPRRGPGELFF. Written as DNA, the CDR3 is TGTGCCAGCAGCCCGAGACGGGGTCCCGGGGAGCTGTTTTTT.